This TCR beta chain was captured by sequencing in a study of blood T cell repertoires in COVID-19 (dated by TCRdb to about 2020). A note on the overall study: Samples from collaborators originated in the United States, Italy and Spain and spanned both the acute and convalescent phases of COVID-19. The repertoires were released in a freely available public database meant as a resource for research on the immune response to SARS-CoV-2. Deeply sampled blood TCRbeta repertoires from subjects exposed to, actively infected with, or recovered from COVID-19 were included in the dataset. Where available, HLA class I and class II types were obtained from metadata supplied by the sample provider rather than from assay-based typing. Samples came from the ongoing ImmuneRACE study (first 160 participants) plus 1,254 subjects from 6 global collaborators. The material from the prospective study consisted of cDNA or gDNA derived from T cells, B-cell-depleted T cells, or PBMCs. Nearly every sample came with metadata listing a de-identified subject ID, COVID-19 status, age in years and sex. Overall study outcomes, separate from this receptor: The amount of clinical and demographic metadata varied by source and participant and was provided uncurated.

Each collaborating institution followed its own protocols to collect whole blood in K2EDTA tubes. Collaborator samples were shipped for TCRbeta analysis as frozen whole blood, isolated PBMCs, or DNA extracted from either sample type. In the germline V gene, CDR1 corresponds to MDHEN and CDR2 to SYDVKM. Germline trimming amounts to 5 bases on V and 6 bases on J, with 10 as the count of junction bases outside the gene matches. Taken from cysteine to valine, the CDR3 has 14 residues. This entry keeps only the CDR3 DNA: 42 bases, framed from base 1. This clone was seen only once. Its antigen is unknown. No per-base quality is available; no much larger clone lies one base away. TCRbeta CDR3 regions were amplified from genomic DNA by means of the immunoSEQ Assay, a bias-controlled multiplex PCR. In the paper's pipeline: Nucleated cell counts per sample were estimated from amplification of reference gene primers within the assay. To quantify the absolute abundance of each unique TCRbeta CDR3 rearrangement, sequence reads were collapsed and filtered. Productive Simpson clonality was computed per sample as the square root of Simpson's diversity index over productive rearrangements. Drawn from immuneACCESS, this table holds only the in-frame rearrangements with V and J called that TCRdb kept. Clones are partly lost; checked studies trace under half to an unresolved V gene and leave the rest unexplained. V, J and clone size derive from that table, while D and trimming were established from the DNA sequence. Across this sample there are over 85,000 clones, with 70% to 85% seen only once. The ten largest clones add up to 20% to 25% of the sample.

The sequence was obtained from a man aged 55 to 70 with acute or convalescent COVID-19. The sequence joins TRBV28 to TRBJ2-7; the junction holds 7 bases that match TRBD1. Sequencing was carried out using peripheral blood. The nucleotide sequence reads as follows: TGTGCCAGCAGTCCCTATCGACAGGGCGGCGAGCAGTACGTC. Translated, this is CASSPYRQGGEQYV.